This entry lists 15 T cell receptor beta chains sequenced from one sample in a study of blood T cell repertoires in COVID-19. Sequencing used immunoSEQ multiplex PCR; TCRdb keeps in-frame clones, though not all of them. The sample shows approximately 200,000 clones, about 85% of them seen only once. The sequenced sample consisted of PBMCs or T cells enriched from blood (not recorded which). The receptors stem from a man between 35 and 55 years old who had recovered from COVID-19.

The chain links TRBV30 to TRBJ1-3; a weak D match, TRBD1 (5 bases). The CDR3 is made up of 13 amino acids. V lost 4 bases, J lost 3 bases, and 10 bases lay in between. CDR1 and CDR2 from the germline V gene are GTSNPN and SVGIG (reference sequence). CDR3 sequence: CAWKSGFGNTIYF. CDR3 DNA sequence: TGTGCCTGGAAGTCAGGGTTTGGAAACACCATATATTTT.

This clone turned up a few times. The chain links TRBV13 to TRBJ2-2; 12 bases match TRBD2. CDR1 is PRHDT and CDR2 is FYEKMQ in the germline V gene (reference sequence). CDR3 length: 17 amino acids. The V and J ends lost 4 bases and 5 bases, in that order; junction bases with no gene match: 8. CDR3 DNA sequence: TGTGCCAGCAGCTCTTCTAGACTAGCGGGAGAAACCGGGGAGCTGTTTTTT. Translation gives CASSSSRLAGETGELFF.

This clone appeared a few times. CDR3 sequence: CASSFTGEQYF. The DNA for the CDR3 is TGTGCCAGCAGTTTTACGGGCGAGCAGTACTTC. The V gene is TRBV12-3 or TRBV12-4, the J gene TRBJ2-7, with unresolved D. This CDR3 contains 11 residues. The germline V and J ends were trimmed by 3 bases and 6 bases, with 6 bases remaining between them.

This rearrangement joins TRBV6-5 to TRBJ1-2; D unclear. CDR1 and CDR2 (germline): MNHEY, SVGAGI. V gave up 2 bases and J gave up 4 bases, with 8 bases separating them. The CDR3 is 13 amino acids. CDR3 in amino acids: CASSYGPGYGYTF. In DNA form, the CDR3 reads TGTGCCAGCAGTTACGGTCCGGGCTATGGCTACACCTTC.

The rearrangement links TRBV3-1 (or the pseudogene TRBV3-2) to TRBJ1-5, with D tentatively TRBD1 (6 bases). CDR1 and CDR2 (germline): LGHDT, YNNKEL (reference sequence). The V and J ends lost 1 base and 4 bases respectively, with 8 bases between them. This CDR3 has 14 amino acids. The CDR3 region is CASSQAQGNQPQHF. In nucleotides, the CDR3 is TGTGCCAGCAGCCAAGCTCAGGGGAATCAGCCCCAGCATTTT.

The V call is TRBV27, the J call TRBJ1-6, with a tentative D call TRBD1 (6 bases). This CDR3 spans 13 amino acids. The germline V gene encodes CDR1 MNHEY and CDR2 SMNVEV (reference sequence). The V gene lost 6 bases and the J gene lost 8 bases, with 11 bases spanning the gap. CDR3 DNA sequence: TGTGCCAGCAGCTCAGGGGTTGATTCACCCCTCCACTTT. It yields the protein CASSSGVDSPLHF.

The chain combines TRBV7-9 with TRBJ1-2, with 10 bases aligning to TRBD1. This CDR3 has 15 amino acids. The V gene's germline CDR1 is SEHNR and CDR2 FQNEAQ (reference sequence). V lost 5 bases and J lost 2; bases outside the gene matches: 5. This CDR3 is CASSDRGRENYGYTF. The CDR3 DNA is TGTGCCAGCAGCGACAGGGGGCGGGAGAACTATGGCTACACCTTC.

This chain connects TRBV7-9 to TRBJ1-2; D gene ambiguous. Trimming left V 5 bases short and J 2 bases short, with 18 bases between. There are 16 residues in the CDR3. Germline values: CDR1 SEHNR, CDR2 FQNEAQ (reference sequence). In DNA form, the CDR3 reads TGTGCCAGCAGCACGGGCCGCGAGGGATTCAACTATGGCTACACCTTC. This translates into CASSTGREGFNYGYTF.

This clone was detected only once. This chain uses TRBV6-6 with TRBJ2-5; D might be TRBD1 (8 bases). CDR1 is MNHNY, CDR2 SVGAGI, per germline (reference sequence). Trimming removed 5 bases from V and 1 base from J, with 20 bases in between. CDR3 length equals 17 residues. DNA for the CDR3: TGTGCCAGCAGTCCGGGGCAGGGGGCGGGAGTCCAAGAGACCCAGTACTTC. It is translated as CASSPGQGAGVQETQYF.

The V gene is TRBV4-3, the J gene TRBJ2-7; 7 positions match TRBD1. Per germline, CDR1 LGHNA and CDR2 YSLEER. V lost 4 bases, J lost 0 bases, and 12 bases stayed unmatched. The CDR3 sequence is 17 residues long. The CDR3: CASSLYHGTDLSYEQYF. The DNA for the CDR3 is TGCGCCAGCAGCCTCTACCACGGGACAGACCTCTCCTACGAGCAGTACTTC.

The chain combines TRBV28 with TRBJ2-7; perhaps TRBD1 as D (5 bases). V gave up 6 bases and J gave up 0 bases, with 27 bases separating them. The CDR3 is 19 residues long. The germline V gene has CDR1 MDHEN and CDR2 SYDVKM. The CDR3 coding sequence is TGTGCCAGCAGCTCCAGCATGGGCAGGGCTCAAGGCAGCTCCTACGAGCAGTACTTC. Translated, it gives CASSSSMGRAQGSSYEQYF.

The genes are TRBV5-1 and TRBJ2-7; tentative D call: TRBD1 (6 bases). Per the germline V gene, CDR1 is SGHRS and CDR2 is YFSETQ. The CDR3 spans 14 residues. V lost 2 bases to trimming and J lost 3 bases, with 12 bases between them. DNA for the CDR3: TGCGCCAGCAGCTTCCGGGACAAGAACTACGAGCAGTACTTC. It codes for CASSFRDKNYEQYF. The variable domain in full, with the rest retrieved from reference TRBV5-1 and TRBJ2-7, is KAGVTQTPRYLIKTRGQQVTLSCSPISGHRSVSWYQQTPGQGLQFLFEYFSETQRNKGNFPGRFSGRQFSNSRSEMNVSTLELGDSALYLCASSFRDKNYEQYFGPGTRLTVT.

The V gene is TRBV6-5, the J gene TRBJ2-2, with TRBD1 as a possible D gene (5 bases). CDR1 and CDR2 from the germline V gene are MNHEY and SVGAGI. The CDR3 length is 14 residues. V was cut by 5 bases and J by 5 bases, with 12 bases left in between. As DNA, the CDR3 is TGTGCCAGCAGTACTGGACACCTTACCGGGGAGCTGTTTTTT. Translated, it gives CASSTGHLTGELFF.

This chain links TRBV18 with TRBJ1-4; D is uncertain. Per the germline V gene, CDR1 is KGHSH and CDR2 is LQKENI. The V end was cut by 6 bases, the J end by 8 bases, with 13 bases between. The CDR3 length is 13 residues. CDR3 sequence (DNA): TGTGCCAGCTCCCTCACCCGAGGGGAAAAACTGTTTTTT. This encodes CASSLTRGEKLFF.

This clone occurred a few times. The CDR3 region has the DNA TGTGCCAGCAGTCGTTGGACTAGCGGGAGGAACACCGGGGAGCTGTTTTTT. Its protein product is CASSRWTSGRNTGELFF. V is TRBV28 and J is TRBJ2-2, with 13 nucleotides matching TRBD2. This CDR3 has 17 residues. CDR1 MDHEN and CDR2 SYDVKM come from the germline V gene. Trimming took 5 bases from V and 1 from J; bases not matched to a gene: 4.